Shown below are 13 T cell receptor beta chains from a single sample sequenced in a study of spatial heterogeneity in lung cancer. TCRdb re-called the 5' RACE reads with MiXCR, one entry per CDR3 protein. This table holds some 110,000 distinct CDR3 sequences, 12% found once. As for time point: blood at routine non-recurrence follow-up after resection. Tumor, nontumor lung or frozen PBMC supplied whole RNA that was sequenced unsorted. The sequencing here drew on PBMCs, taken at follow-up. Receptor source: a male donor with early-stage non-small cell lung cancer.

This clonotype showed up many times. The V and J genes are TRBV29-1 and TRBJ2-2; TRBD1 matches 7 bases. Germline V gives CDR1 SQVTM, CDR2 ANQGSEA. The CDR3 totals 15 residues. The junction had 4 bases not matched to a gene; V was cut back by 1 base and J by 2 bases. The DNA for the CDR3 is TGCAGCGTTGAAGTAGGGACAGTTAACACCGGGGAGCTGTTTTTT. Its protein product is CSVEVGTVNTGELFF.

V gene TRBV3-1 combines with J gene TRBJ2-5; 7 positions match TRBD1. J lost 4 bases, V lost 5 bases, and 4 bases had no gene match. There are 13 residues in the CDR3. Germline assignment: CDR1 LGHDT and CDR2 YNNKEL (reference sequence). CDR3 nucleotide sequence: TGTGCCAGCAGCGGGACAGTCGGAGAGACCCAGTACTTC. The encoded protein is CASSGTVGETQYF.

This clonotype was detected ten times or more. The rearrangement uses TRBV29-1 and TRBJ2-7; 9 positions match TRBD1. Germline loops: CDR1 SQVTM, CDR2 ANQGSEA. This CDR3 has 14 amino acids. The trim removed 6 bases at V and 6 bases at J, leaving 12 bases unmatched. DNA for the CDR3: TGCAGCGTACAACCGGGACAGGGATTGGGCGAGCAGTACTTC. It translates to CSVQPGQGLGEQYF.

This clonotype was detected many times. The chain links TRBV10-3 to TRBJ2-1; maybe TRBD1 (6 bases). CDR3 length: 12 residues. The germline CDR1 and CDR2 sequences are ENHRY and SYGVKD. V was cut by 5 bases and J by 7 bases, with 9 bases left in between. In DNA, the CDR3 is TGTGCCATCAGTCCACAGGGAAATGAGCAGTTCTTC. As protein: CAISPQGNEQFF.

This chain links TRBV20-1 with TRBJ2-3, with TRBD2 identical over 9 bases. Germline trimming cut 3 bases from V and 0 bases from J; bases unmatched to any gene: 10. The CDR3 consists of 17 residues. CDR1 and CDR2 from the germline V gene are DFQATT and SNEGSKA (reference sequence). CDR3 sequence reads: CSASPSRSGGSTDTQYF. For the CDR3, the DNA is TGCAGTGCTAGTCCCTCTCGGAGCGGGGGGAGCACAGATACGCAGTATTTT.

Only a few counts were recorded for this clonotype. J is TRBJ1-1 and V is TRBV20-1; TRBD1 agrees at 8 bases. The length of the CDR3 is 12 residues. The V segment lost 6 bases and the J segment 8 bases; nucleotides outside the gene matches: 8. The germline V gene encodes CDR1 DFQATT and CDR2 SNEGSKA (reference sequence). The CDR3 DNA sequence: TGCAGTGCGGGCGGACAGGGACGGGAAGCTTTCTTT. It translates to CSAGGQGREAFF.

The chain carries TRBV5-1 and TRBJ2-5; the D gene is possibly TRBD1 (8 bases). This CDR3 is built from 15 residues. Trimming shortened V by 4 bases and J by 4 bases, and 17 bases separated the two germline ends. CDR1 is SGHRS, CDR2 YFSETQ, per germline. CDR3 in amino acids: CASSKDRGLPETQYF. The DNA for the CDR3 is TGCGCCAGCAGCAAAGACAGGGGACTACCAGAGACCCAGTACTTC.

The chain links TRBV20-1 to TRBJ1-1, with 7 bases that match TRBD1. The CDR3 contains 15 residues. Germline lookup yields CDR1 DFQATT and CDR2 SNEGSKA (reference sequence). J was trimmed by 4 bases and V by 3 bases; bases with no gene match: 11. CDR3 in DNA: TGCAGTGCTAGGGAAGCGACAGGGAGGCGCACTGAAGCTTTCTTT. Amino acids: CSAREATGRRTEAFF.

V and J are TRBV5-4 and TRBJ2-1; no clear D gene. The CDR3 runs to 12 residues. The ends were cut back, 0 bases at V and 12 bases at J, with 10 bases in the middle. Per the germline V gene, CDR1 is SGHNT and CDR2 is YYREEE (reference sequence). CDR3 DNA sequence: TGTGCCAGCAGCTTGGATCTCATCGGGCAGTTCTTC. Translated: CASSLDLIGQFF.

In this sample, this clonotype turned up a few times. The CDR3 DNA reads TGTGCCAGCAGCCAAAGGGGTCGAGAAGAGACCCAGTACTTC. Amino acid sequence: CASSQRGREETQYF. The chain uses TRBV3-1 and TRBJ2-5; the D gene is possibly TRBD1 (5 bases). This CDR3 has 14 amino acids. Trimming took 2 bases from V and 3 from J, leaving 10 bases between them. CDR1 is LGHDT and CDR2 is YNNKEL in the germline V gene (reference sequence).

This clonotype has only a few counts. The V and J genes are TRBV5-4 and TRBJ2-1; D not certain. CDR1 and CDR2 (germline): SGHNT, YYREEE (reference sequence). This CDR3 comprises 14 residues. Between the trimmed V and J ends, which lost 0 bases and 8 bases, there was a span of 12 bases. CDR3 amino acids: CASSLGTPPHEQFF. In DNA form, the CDR3 reads TGTGCCAGCAGCTTGGGAACCCCTCCTCATGAGCAGTTCTTC.

The J gene is TRBJ1-6, the V gene TRBV18; 9 positions match TRBD1. Germline V gene lookup returns CDR1 KGHSH and CDR2 LQKENI. The CDR3 loop spans 15 amino acids. V shed 2 bases and J 9 bases; nucleotides not matched to a gene: 5. The DNA for the CDR3 is TGTGCCAGCTCACCAGGACAGGGGACAAGTTCACCCCTCCACTTT. Translation gives CASSPGQGTSSPLHF.

This clonotype was picked up a small number of times. The rearrangement joins TRBV6-5 to TRBJ1-1; 7 nucleotides align to TRBD1. V lost 7 bases and J lost 3; bases outside the gene matches: 8. The germline V gene encodes CDR1 MNHEY and CDR2 SVGAGI. The CDR3 is made up of 14 amino acids. CDR3 residues: CASIKGRGYTEAFF. The CDR3 DNA reads TGTGCCAGCATTAAGGGCAGGGGGTACACTGAAGCTTTCTTT.